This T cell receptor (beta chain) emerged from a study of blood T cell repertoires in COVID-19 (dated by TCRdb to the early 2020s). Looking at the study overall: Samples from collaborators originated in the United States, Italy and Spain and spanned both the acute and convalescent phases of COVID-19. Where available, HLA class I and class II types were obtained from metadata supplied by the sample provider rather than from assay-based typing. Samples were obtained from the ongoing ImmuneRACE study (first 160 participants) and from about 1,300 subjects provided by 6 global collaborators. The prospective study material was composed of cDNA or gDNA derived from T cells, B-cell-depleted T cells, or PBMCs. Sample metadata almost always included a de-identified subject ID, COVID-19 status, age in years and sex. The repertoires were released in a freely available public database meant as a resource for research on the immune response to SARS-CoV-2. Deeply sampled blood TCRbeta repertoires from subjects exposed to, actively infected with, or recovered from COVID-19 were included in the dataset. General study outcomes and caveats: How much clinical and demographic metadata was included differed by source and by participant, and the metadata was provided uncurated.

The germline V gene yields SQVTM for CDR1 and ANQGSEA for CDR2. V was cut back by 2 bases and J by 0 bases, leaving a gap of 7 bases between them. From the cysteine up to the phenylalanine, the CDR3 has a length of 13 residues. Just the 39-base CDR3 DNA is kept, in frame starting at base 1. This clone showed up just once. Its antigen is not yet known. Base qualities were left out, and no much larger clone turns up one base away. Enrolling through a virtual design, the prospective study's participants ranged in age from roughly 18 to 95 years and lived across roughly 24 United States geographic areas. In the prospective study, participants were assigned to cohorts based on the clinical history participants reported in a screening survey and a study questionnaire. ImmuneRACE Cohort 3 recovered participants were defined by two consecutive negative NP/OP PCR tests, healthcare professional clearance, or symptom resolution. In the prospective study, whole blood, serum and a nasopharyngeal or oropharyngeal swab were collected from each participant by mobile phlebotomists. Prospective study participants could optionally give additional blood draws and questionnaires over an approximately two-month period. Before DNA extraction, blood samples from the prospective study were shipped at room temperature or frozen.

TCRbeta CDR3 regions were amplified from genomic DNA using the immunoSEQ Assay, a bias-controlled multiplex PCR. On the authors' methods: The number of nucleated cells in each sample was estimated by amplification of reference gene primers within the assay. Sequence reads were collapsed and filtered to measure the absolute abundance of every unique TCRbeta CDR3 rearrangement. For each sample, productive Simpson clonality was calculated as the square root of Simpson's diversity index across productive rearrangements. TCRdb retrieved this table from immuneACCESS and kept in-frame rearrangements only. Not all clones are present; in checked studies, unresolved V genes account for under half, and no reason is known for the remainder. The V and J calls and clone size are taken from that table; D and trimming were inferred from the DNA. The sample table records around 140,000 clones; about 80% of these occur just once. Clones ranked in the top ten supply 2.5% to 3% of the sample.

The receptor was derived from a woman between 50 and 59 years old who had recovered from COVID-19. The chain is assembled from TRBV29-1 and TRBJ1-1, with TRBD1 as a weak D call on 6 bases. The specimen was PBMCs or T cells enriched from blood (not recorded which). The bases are TGCAGCGTTGAACAGGGGTTGAACACTGAAGCTTTCTTT. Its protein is CSVEQGLNTEAFF.